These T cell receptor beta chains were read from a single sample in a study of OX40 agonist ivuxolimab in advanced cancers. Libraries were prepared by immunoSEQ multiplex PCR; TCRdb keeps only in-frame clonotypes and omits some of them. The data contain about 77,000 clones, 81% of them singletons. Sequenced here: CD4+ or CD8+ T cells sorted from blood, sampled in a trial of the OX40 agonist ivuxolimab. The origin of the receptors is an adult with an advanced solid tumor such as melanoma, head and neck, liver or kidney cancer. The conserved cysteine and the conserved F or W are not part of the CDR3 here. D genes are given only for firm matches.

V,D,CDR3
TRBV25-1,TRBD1,ASSDPGTGSVYGYT
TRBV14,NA,ASSPRPGSYNEQF
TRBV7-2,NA,ASSAGTDTQY
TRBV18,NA,ASSPSGNTEAF
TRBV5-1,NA,ASIRSLTDTEAF
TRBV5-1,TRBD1,ASSLGQGGRGTEAF
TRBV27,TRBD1,ASGTPGQGEETQY
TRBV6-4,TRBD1,ASLGDRRDQPQH
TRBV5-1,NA,ASSLTAVQGYNEQF
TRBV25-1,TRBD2,ASSPAGLLDEQF
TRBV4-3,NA,ASSSPWGANEQF